The source of this TCR beta chain is a study of tumor-infiltrating lymphocytes in localized non-small cell lung cancer. Study-level results: Not all patients were TCR sequenced, owing to tissue quantity.

Libraries were prepared by immunoSEQ multiplex PCR; TCRdb keeps only in-frame clonotypes and omits some of them. Of about 12,000 clones in the sample, 65% to 85% were seen once. Turning to this clone: What it binds is not known.

The CDR3 consists of 12 residues. CDR1 MNHNS and CDR2 SASEGT come from the germline V gene. V trimming: 9 bases; J trimming: 5 bases; junction bases outside the gene matches: 4. V is TRBV6-1 and J is TRBJ2-1; 7 bases line up with TRBD1. The source of this sequence is a human donor with non-small cell lung cancer. The sequenced material came from lung tumor tissue. CDR3: CASPDRDNEQFF. CDR3 nucleotides: TGTGCCAGTCCCGACAGGGACAATGAGCAGTTCTTC.